These 19 T cell receptor beta chains came from one sample sequenced in a study of T cell clones after liver transplantation. Method: immunoSEQ multiplex PCR; TCRdb's copy keeps in-frame clones and lacks some. This table has tens of thousands of clones, 80% appearing once. Sequenced here: CD4+ T cells from blood, sampled 12 months after liver transplant. The origin of the receptors is a human patient who received a liver transplant. Some T cells may be supplied by the graft donor.

The J gene is TRBJ1-1, the V gene TRBV19; D ambiguous. The germline V gene has CDR1 LNHDA and CDR2 SQIVND (reference sequence). Trimming took off 5 bases at V and 10 bases at J, with 20 bases between the two ends. The CDR3 extends over 14 amino acids. The CDR3 DNA reads as TGTGCCAGTAGTTCCCCGGGCGAAGCTTCTAGAGCTTTCTTT. Its protein is CASSSPGEASRAFF. The variable domain in full, completed from reference TRBV19 and TRBJ1-1, reads DGGITQSPKYLFRKEGQNVTLSCEQNLNHDAMYWYRQDPGQGLRLIYYSQIVNDFQKGDIAEGYSVSREKKESFPLTVTSAQKNPTAFYLCASSSPGEASRAFFGQGTRLTVV.

The table lists this clone with a count of one. The J gene is TRBJ2-1, the V gene TRBV11-2; a weak D match, TRBD1 (6 bases). The length of the CDR3 is 16 residues. V was clipped by 4 bases and J by 2 bases, with 15 bases between them. CDR1 SGHAT and CDR2 FQNNGV come from the germline V gene. The CDR3 loop reads CASSSCRGPTYNEQFF. CDR3 DNA: TGTGCCAGCAGCTCATGCAGGGGCCCCACCTACAATGAGCAGTTCTTC.

V and J are TRBV28 and TRBJ2-2; no clear D gene. The V gene lost 1 base and the J gene lost 7 bases, with 13 bases spanning the gap. CDR1 MDHEN and CDR2 SYDVKM come from the germline V gene. The CDR3 runs to 15 residues. The CDR3 region is CASSLLRRLGGELFF. As DNA, the CDR3 is TGTGCCAGCAGTTTATTAAGACGTCTAGGCGGGGAGCTGTTTTTT.

The sample holds one count of this clone. This chain joins TRBV7-9 and TRBJ2-1; D tentatively fits TRBD1 or TRBD2 (5 bases each). Germline CDR1 is SEHNR and CDR2 is FQNEAQ (reference sequence). The CDR3 spans 13 residues. V lost 2 bases, J lost 7 bases, and 9 bases lay in between. This CDR3 is CASSLWGGNEQFF. CDR3 coding DNA: TGTGCCAGCAGCTTATGGGGCGGGAATGAGCAGTTCTTC.

V usage is TRBV19 and J usage is TRBJ2-5; a possible D gene is TRBD2 (5 bases). V was cut by 1 base and J by 4 bases, with 13 bases left in between. The length of the CDR3 is 15 residues. Per germline, CDR1 LNHDA and CDR2 SQIVND (reference sequence). As DNA, the CDR3 is TGTGCCAGTAGTATAGGGAATAGCGCGACAGAGACCCAGTACTTC. Translated: CASSIGNSATETQYF.

The chain links TRBV7-3 to TRBJ2-5; 7 nucleotides align to TRBD2. CDR1 is SGHTA and CDR2 is FQGTGA in the germline V gene. Trimming cost V 5 bases and J 0 bases; bases outside gene matches: 9. This CDR3 comprises 16 residues. The CDR3 here is CASSRSGLGNQETQYF. The CDR3 DNA is TGTGCCAGCAGCCGTAGCGGGTTAGGGAACCAAGAGACCCAGTACTTC. The full variable domain, rest sourced from reference TRBV7-3 and TRBJ2-5, is GAGVSQTPSNKVTEKGKYVELRCDPISGHTALYWYRQSLGQGPEFLIYFQGTGAADDSGLPNDRFFAVRPEGSVSTLKIQRTERGDSAVYLCASSRSGLGNQETQYFGPGTRLLVL.

This chain connects TRBV5-4 to TRBJ1-2, with D perhaps matching TRBD1 (5 bases). This CDR3 is built from 12 residues. Germline V gives CDR1 SGHNT, CDR2 YYREEE (reference sequence). Trimming took off 0 bases at V and 8 bases at J, with 8 bases between the two ends. CDR3 residues: CASSLDRWGYTF. As DNA, the CDR3 is TGTGCCAGCAGCTTGGACAGGTGGGGCTACACCTTC.

This clone occurred once. The chain is built from TRBV9 and TRBJ1-1; D gene uncertain. Germline lookup yields CDR1 SGDLS and CDR2 YYNGEE. The CDR3 is made up of 14 amino acids. The V end was cut by 7 bases, the J end by 2 bases, with 15 bases between. The CDR3 spells CASSAREGNTEAFF. The CDR3 DNA follows: TGTGCCAGCTCCGCGCGTGAGGGAAACACTGAAGCTTTCTTT. Complete variable domain (other parts from reference TRBV9 and TRBJ1-1): DSGVTQTPKHLITATGQRVTLRCSPRSGDLSVYWYQQSLDQGLQFLIQYYNGEERAKGNILERFSAQQFPDLHSELNLSSLELGDSALYFCASSAREGNTEAFFGQGTRLTVV.

The V call is TRBV7-9, the J call TRBJ1-3; D remains unclear. CDR3 length: 15 amino acids. The germline CDR1 and CDR2 sequences are SEHNR and FQNEAQ (reference sequence). V was cut by 2 bases and J by 2 bases, with 10 bases left in between. CDR3 coding DNA: TGTGCCAGCAGCTTACTTGCAACGGCTGGAAACACCATATATTTT. Residues: CASSLLATAGNTIYF.

The chain carries TRBV9 and TRBJ1-4; D is undetermined. V dropped 2 bases and J dropped 7 bases, with 15 bases sitting between them. CDR3 length: 15 amino acids. Germline loops: CDR1 SGDLS, CDR2 YYNGEE. The CDR3 region is CASSVAGNPLEKLFF. The CDR3 nucleotides are TGTGCCAGCAGCGTCGCCGGGAATCCCCTTGAAAAACTGTTTTTT.

The V call is TRBV7-9, the J call TRBJ1-1; no firm D call. Trimming pared 6 bases from V and 1 base from J, leaving 18 bases between. Germline CDR1 is SEHNR and CDR2 is FQNEAQ (reference sequence). The CDR3 loop spans 16 amino acids. In nucleotides, the CDR3 is TGTGCCAGCAGACTAACCATCCCGCGGGGGAACACTGAAGCTTTCTTT. It codes for CASRLTIPRGNTEAFF. Supplemented by reference TRBV7-9 and TRBJ1-1, the full variable domain reads DTGVSQNPRHKITKRGQNVTFRCDPISEHNRLYWYRQTLGQGPEFLTYFQNEAQLEKSRLLSDRFSAERPKGSFSTLEIQRTEQGDSAMYLCASRLTIPRGNTEAFFGQGTRLTVV.

This clone showed up just a few times. The chain's CDR3 is CASSHYSGSWGTEAYEQYF. CDR3 in DNA: TGTGCCAGCAGCCATTACAGCGGGTCATGGGGGACAGAAGCCTACGAGCAGTACTTC. J is TRBJ2-7 and V is TRBV14, with D tentatively TRBD1 (7 bases). This CDR3 is built from 19 residues. V gave up 3 bases and J gave up 2 bases, with 26 bases separating them. Per the germline V gene, CDR1 is SGHDN and CDR2 is FVKESK.

The V call is TRBV18, the J call TRBJ1-1, with D possibly matching TRBD1 (6 bases). V lost 2 bases, J lost 0 bases, and 16 bases lay in between. CDR1 and CDR2 from the germline V gene are KGHSH and LQKENI. This CDR3 comprises 17 residues. This chain's CDR3 is CASSPSLDRNLNTEAFF. The CDR3 nucleotides read TGTGCCAGCTCACCAAGTCTGGACAGAAACTTGAACACTGAAGCTTTCTTT.

V gene TRBV7-2 combines with J gene TRBJ2-5, with D maybe TRBD2 (5 bases). The germline V and J ends were trimmed by 2 bases and 2 bases, with 21 bases remaining between them. The CDR3 is made up of 18 amino acids. The germline gives CDR1 SGHTA, CDR2 FQGNSA. The CDR3 nucleotides are TGTGCCAGCAGCTTAAGATCTCGGGTTGGAAGGACTCAAGAGACCCAGTACTTC. Its translation: CASSLRSRVGRTQETQYF.

V usage is TRBV27 and J usage is TRBJ2-2; 8 positions agree with TRBD2. CDR1 and CDR2 from the germline V gene are MNHEY and SMNVEV (reference sequence). The ends lost 2 bases at V and 6 bases at J; junction bases unmatched: 17. The CDR3 runs to 19 residues. The CDR3, as DNA: TGTGCCAGCAGTTTACCGCGAGGCCCCGGGGGACTAGGGGCCGGGGAGCTGTTTTTT. It specifies CASSLPRGPGGLGAGELFF.

V usage is TRBV7-2 and J usage is TRBJ2-3; D possibly corresponds to TRBD2 (6 bases). The CDR3 is 16 residues long. Germline assignment: CDR1 SGHTA and CDR2 FQGNSA. Trimming took off 2 bases at V and 0 bases at J, with 12 bases between the two ends. Here the CDR3 reads CASSLNSGTSTDTQYF. For the CDR3, the DNA is TGTGCCAGCAGCTTAAATAGCGGAACTAGCACAGATACGCAGTATTTT.

The V gene is TRBV10-2, the J gene TRBJ2-1; tentative D call: TRBD2 (6 bases). CDR3 length: 17 residues. Trimming pared 2 bases from V and 4 bases from J, leaving 18 bases between. Germline V gives CDR1 WSHSY, CDR2 SAAADI. The CDR3 coding sequence is TGCGCCAGCAGTGAGCCTCCGGGTAGCGGATATTACAATGAGCAGTTCTTC. Amino acids: CASSEPPGSGYYNEQFF.

The chain employs TRBV7-2 and TRBJ2-2; 7 bases align to TRBD1. Germline trimming cut 5 bases from V and 2 bases from J; bases unmatched to any gene: 11. Germline V CDR1 and CDR2: SGHTA, FQGNSA. This CDR3 is 17 amino acids long. CDR3 in DNA: TGTGCCAGCAGCGTTCCTACAGGGACAGCCAACACCGGGGAGCTGTTTTTT. It translates to CASSVPTGTANTGELFF.

The rearrangement joins TRBV5-6 to TRBJ2-3, with 9 bases matching TRBD1. Germline V gene lookup returns CDR1 SGHDT and CDR2 YYEEEE. The CDR3 totals 15 residues. J gave up 4 bases and V 7 bases, and 10 bases lay outside the gene matches. CDR3 region: CASRSADRGADTQYF. The CDR3 bases are TGTGCCAGCCGCTCTGCGGACAGGGGCGCAGATACGCAGTATTTT.